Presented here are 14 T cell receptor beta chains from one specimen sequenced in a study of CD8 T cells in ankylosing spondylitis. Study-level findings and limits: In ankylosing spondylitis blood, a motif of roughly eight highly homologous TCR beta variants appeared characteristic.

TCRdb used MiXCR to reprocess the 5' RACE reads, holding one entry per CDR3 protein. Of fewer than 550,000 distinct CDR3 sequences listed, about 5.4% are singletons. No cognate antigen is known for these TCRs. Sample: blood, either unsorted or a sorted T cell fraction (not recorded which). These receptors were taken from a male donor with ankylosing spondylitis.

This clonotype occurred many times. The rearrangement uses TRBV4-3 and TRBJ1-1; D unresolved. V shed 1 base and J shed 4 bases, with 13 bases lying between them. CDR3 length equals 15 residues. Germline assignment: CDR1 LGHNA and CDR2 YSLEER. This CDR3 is CASSQGLRTPTEAFF. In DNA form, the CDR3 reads TGCGCCAGCAGCCAAGGTCTTAGGACCCCCACTGAAGCTTTCTTT.

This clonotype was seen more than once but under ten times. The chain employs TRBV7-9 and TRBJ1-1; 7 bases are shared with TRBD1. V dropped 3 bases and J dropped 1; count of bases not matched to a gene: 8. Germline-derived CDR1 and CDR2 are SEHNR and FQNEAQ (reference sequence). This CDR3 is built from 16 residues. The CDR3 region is CASSFTADRANTEAFF. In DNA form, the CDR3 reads TGTGCCAGCAGCTTCACTGCCGACAGGGCGAACACTGAAGCTTTCTTT.

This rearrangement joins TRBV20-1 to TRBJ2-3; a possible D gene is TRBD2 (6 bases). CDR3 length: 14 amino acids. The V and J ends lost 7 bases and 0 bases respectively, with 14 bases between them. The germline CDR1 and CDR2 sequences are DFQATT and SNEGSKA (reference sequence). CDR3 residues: CSGLDYSSTDTQYF. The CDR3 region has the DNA TGCAGTGGATTGGACTATTCTAGCACAGATACGCAGTATTTT.

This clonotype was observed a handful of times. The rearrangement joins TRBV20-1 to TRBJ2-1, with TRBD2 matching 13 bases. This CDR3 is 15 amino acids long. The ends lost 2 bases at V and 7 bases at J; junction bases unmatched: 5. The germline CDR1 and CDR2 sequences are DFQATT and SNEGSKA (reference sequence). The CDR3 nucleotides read TGCAGTGCTAGAACCCGGACTAGCGGGAGTAATGAGCAGTTCTTC. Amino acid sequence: CSARTRTSGSNEQFF.

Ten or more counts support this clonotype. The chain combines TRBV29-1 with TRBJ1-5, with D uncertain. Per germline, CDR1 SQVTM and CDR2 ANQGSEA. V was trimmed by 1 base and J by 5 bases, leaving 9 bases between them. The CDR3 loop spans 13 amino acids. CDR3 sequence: CSVEVTGDQPQHF. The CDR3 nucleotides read TGCAGCGTTGAAGTTACCGGGGATCAGCCCCAGCATTTT.

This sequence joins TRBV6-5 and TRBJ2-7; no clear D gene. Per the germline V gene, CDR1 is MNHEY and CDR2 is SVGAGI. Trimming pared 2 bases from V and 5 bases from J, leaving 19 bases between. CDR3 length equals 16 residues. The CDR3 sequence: CASSYGLWGTRNEQYF. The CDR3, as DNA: TGTGCCAGCAGTTACGGCCTTTGGGGAACTCGGAACGAGCAGTACTTC.

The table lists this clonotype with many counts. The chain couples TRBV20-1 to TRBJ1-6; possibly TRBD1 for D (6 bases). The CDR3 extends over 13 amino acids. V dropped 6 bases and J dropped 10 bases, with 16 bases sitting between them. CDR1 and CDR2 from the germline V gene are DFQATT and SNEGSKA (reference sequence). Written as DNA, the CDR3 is TGCAGTGCCCGCAGGGGCGTTGGATCACCCCTCCACTTT. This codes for CSARRGVGSPLHF.

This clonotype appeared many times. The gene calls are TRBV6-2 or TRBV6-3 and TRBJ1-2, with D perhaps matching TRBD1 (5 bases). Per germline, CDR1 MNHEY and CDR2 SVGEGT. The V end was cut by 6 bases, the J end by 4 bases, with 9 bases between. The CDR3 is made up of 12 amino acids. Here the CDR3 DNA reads TGTGCCAGCAGCCGGGACTTCTATGGCTACACCTTC. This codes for CASSRDFYGYTF.

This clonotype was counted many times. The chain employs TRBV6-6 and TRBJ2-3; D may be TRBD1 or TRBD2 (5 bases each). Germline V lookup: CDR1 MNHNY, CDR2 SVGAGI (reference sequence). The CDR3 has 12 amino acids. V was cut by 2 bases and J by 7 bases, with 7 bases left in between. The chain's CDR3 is CASSYGGNTQYF. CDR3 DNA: TGTGCCAGCAGTTACGGGGGAAATACGCAGTATTTT.

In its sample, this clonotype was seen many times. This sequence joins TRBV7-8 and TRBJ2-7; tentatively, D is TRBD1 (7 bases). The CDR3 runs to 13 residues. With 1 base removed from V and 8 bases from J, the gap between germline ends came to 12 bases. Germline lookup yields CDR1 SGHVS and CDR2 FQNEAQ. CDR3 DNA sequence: TGTGCCAGCAGCTTAGAGGGGGCGGGAAAGCAGTACTTC. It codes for CASSLEGAGKQYF.

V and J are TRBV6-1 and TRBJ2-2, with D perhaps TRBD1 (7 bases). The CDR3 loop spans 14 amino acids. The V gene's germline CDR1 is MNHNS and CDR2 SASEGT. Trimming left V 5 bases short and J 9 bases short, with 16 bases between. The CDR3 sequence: CASSISRGARELFF. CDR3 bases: TGTGCCAGCAGTATCTCCAGGGGGGCCCGGGAGCTGTTTTTT.

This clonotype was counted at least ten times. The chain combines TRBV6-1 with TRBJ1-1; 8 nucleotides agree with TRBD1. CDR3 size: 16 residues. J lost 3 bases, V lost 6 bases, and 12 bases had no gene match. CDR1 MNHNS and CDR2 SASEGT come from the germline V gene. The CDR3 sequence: CASSFTTGAGDTEAFF. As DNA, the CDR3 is TGTGCCAGCAGCTTTACGACAGGGGCAGGGGACACTGAAGCTTTCTTT.

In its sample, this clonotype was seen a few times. CDR3 region: CASSEVYGTGLRYEQYF. In nucleotides, the CDR3 is TGTGCCAGCAGTGAAGTATATGGGACGGGCCTTCGCTACGAGCAGTACTTC. The V call is TRBV6-1, the J call TRBJ2-7; D may match TRBD1 or TRBD2 (5 bases each). The CDR3 length is 17 residues. Germline CDR1 and CDR2: MNHNS and SASEGT. The V and J ends lost 1 base and 3 bases respectively, with 19 bases between them.

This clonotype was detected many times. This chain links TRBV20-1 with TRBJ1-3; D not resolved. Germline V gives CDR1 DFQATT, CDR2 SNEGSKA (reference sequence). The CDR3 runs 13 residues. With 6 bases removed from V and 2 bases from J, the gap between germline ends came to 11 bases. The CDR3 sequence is CSASRATGNTIYF. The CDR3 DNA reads TGCAGTGCGTCCCGGGCCACTGGAAACACCATATATTTT.